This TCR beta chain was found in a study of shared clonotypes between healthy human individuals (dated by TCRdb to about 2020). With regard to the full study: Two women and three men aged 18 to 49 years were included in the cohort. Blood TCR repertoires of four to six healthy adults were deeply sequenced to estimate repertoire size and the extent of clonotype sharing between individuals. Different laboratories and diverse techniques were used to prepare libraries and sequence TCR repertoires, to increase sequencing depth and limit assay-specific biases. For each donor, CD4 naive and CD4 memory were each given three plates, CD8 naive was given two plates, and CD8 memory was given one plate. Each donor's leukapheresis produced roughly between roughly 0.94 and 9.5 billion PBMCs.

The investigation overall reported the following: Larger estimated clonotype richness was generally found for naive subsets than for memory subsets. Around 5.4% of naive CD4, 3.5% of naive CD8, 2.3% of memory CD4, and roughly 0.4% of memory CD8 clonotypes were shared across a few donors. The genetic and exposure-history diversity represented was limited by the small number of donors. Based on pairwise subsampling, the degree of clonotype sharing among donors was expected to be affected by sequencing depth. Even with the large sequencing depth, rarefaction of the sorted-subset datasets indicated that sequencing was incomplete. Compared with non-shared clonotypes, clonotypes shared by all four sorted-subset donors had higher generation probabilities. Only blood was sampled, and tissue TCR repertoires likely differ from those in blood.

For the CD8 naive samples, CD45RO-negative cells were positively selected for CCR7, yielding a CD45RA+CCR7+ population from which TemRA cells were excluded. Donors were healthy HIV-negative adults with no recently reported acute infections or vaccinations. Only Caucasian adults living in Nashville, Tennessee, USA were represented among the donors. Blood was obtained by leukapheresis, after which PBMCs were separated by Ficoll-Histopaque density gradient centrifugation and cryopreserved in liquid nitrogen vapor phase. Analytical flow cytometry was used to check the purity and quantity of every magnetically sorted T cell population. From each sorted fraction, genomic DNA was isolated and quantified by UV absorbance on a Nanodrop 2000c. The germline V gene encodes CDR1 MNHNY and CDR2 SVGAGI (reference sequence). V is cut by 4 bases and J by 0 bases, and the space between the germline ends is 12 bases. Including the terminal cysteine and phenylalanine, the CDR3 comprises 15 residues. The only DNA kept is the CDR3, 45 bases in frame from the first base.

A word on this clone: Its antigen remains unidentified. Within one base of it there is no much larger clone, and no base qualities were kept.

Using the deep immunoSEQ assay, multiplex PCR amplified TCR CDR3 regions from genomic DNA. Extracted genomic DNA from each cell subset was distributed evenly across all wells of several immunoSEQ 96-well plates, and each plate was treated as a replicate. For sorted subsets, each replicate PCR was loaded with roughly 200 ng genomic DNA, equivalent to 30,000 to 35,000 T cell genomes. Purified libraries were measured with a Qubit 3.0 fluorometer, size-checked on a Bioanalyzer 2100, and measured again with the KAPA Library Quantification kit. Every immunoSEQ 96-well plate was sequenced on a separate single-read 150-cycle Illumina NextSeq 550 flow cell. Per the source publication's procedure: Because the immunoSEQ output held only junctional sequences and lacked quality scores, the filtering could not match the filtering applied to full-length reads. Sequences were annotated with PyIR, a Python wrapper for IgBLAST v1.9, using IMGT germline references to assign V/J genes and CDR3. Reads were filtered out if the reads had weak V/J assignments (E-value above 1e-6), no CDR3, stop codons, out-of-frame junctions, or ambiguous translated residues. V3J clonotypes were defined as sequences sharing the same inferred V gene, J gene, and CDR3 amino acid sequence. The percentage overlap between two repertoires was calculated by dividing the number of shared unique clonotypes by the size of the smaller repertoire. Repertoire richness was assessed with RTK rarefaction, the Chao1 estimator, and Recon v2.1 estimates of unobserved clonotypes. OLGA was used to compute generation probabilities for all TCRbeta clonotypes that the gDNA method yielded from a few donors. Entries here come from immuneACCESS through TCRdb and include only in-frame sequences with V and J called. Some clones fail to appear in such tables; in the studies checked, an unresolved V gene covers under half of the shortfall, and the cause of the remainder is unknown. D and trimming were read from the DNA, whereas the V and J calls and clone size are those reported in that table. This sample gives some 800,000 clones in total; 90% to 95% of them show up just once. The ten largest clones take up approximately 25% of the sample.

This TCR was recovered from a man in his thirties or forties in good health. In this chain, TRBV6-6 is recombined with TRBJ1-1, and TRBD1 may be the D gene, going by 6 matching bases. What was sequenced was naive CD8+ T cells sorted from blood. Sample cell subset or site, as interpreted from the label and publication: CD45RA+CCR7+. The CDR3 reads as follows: CASSLIQGMNTEAFF. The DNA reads TGTGCCAGCAGTTTAATACAGGGCATGAACACTGAAGCTTTCTTT.